This T cell receptor beta chain was profiled in a study of T cell responses to AZD1222 COVID-19 vaccine (dated by TCRdb to the early 2020s). Regarding the study in general: AZD1222 recipients given second doses at about 4 weeks or at about 12 weeks were pooled, since spike-specific TCR depth and breadth were not found to differ between the two schedules. TCR sequencing covered 230 or so trial participants: approximately 200 given two doses of AZD1222 and approximately 25 given two doses of MenACWY control vaccine. Trial participants were enrolled into age subgroups of 18-55, 56-69 and 70-plus years, which contained roughly 140, 27 and 60 TCR-sequenced participants, respectively.

This clone was counted only a few times. Its antigen remains unidentified. Per-nucleotide qualities are absent, and no much larger clonotype sits a single base away. The CDR3 regions of human TCRbeta chains were analyzed by immunosequencing. Processing in the source paper ran as follows. TCRs in the repertoires were matched against a reference library of SARS-CoV-2-specific TCRs that had been generated with the MIRA antigen-specificity platform. Breadth was defined as the fraction of unique TCRs that were SARS-CoV-2-associated, and depth was defined as the fraction of total T cells that were SARS-CoV-2-associated. Using the MIRA data, each spike-specific TCR was mapped to the spike region that the TCR reacts to and placed in a CD4 or CD8 class. Log10-transformed breadth and depth values were compared by one-way ANOVA with Sidak's multiple comparisons tests. In TCRdb, the immuneACCESS table is reduced to in-frame sequences with V and J assigned. These tables do not hold every clone; where another copy was compared, an unresolved V gene accounts for under half, and the others remain unexplained. That table gives V, J and clone size, and the DNA gave D and trimming. In this sample the table shows about 160,000 clones, roughly 94% of which occur a single time. The ten largest clones capture around 1.3% of the sample.

The sample's time point label, decoded: baseline before first vaccination. The vaccinee samples were drawn from two UK trials, COV001 and COV002, one of which was a single-blind randomized controlled phase 2/3 trial testing AZD1222 (ChAdOx1 nCoV-19) in healthy adults. For TCRbeta chain sequencing, PBMC samples from trial participants were taken at day 0 and at day 28 after the second dose. Reading the germline V gene gives CDR1 SNHLY and CDR2 FYNNEI. The CDR3, from cysteine to phenylalanine, totals 13 residues. Only CDR3 DNA remains: 39 bases, in frame from the first base. After removal of 6 bases from V and 7 bases from J, the junction retains 4 bases not matched to a gene. Paper-wide results and their limitations: A significant rise in spike-specific TCR breadth and depth was observed after two AZD1222 doses relative to day 0 and relative to MenACWY recipients. In the small 56-69-year group, the increase in depth fell short of significance, most likely because of low power. Because no day 14 peak-response samples were available, the repertoires could be characterized only after the peak T cell response. Nearly half of unique spike-specific TCRs reportedly recognized epitopes outside regions mutated in the B.1.351 and B.1.1.7 variants. Most participants were white British and females outnumbered males, and the authors suggested that clonal diversity may have been underestimated. The whole spike protein was spanned by vaccine-associated CD4 TCRs, and dominant responses were seen in regions 160-218 and 743-854. Only six AZD1222 recipients were SARS-CoV-2 seropositive at baseline, limiting conclusions about previously exposed vaccinees.

The sequence was collected from an adult in good health. The chain is made from TRBV2 and TRBJ1-5; 9 bases in the junction line up with TRBD1. Sequenced material: peripheral blood, taken on day 0 of AZD1222 vaccination. CDR3 sequence: CASRRQGGQPQHF. The DNA reads as follows: TGTGCCAGCAGGAGACAGGGGGGACAGCCCCAGCATTTT.